This T cell receptor (beta chain) derives from a study of cytomegalovirus exposure and HLA in healthy donors (dated by TCRdb to 2016 to 2017). Study-level background: An earlier analysis of 587 of the donors reported about 300 Gb of sequence data and approximately 120 million unique TCR beta sequences obtained from about 180 million T cells. Typing coverage varied by locus: roughly 629-640 donors for A, B, C, DRB1 and DQB1; approximately 500 for DQA1; about 600 for DPA1; about 450 for DPB1. Among 398 genotyped donors of the cohort, an average of approximately 230,000 unique TCR beta nucleotide sequences were sequenced per donor, roughly 20% of them non-productive. A separate validation cohort of roughly 120 different subjects was used in addition to the roughly 700-subject first cohort. Class I and class II HLA loci were covered by the typing at four-digit resolution. Because of strong linkage in the cohort, four to six DR-DQ haplotypes were treated as single units for association and clustering. A later analysis re-analyzed previously published TCR beta repertoires from 500 to 700 donors and added high-resolution HLA genotyping to study TCR occurrence patterns. The genetic ancestry cluster associated with self-reported Caucasian donors included about 84% of the roughly 400 genotyped donors. The T cell repertoires of 550 to 850 subjects were profiled by immunosequencing and related to cytomegalovirus serostatus. Donor age, sex, ethnicity and CMV serostatus were compiled alongside the repertoire data. In a later genetic analysis, genome-wide SNP genotypes for about three fifths of the roughly 670 donors were used, and that subset was treated as a discovery cohort. Rather than drawing on any new phenotypic data, the later analysis identified candidate immune exposures from TCR beta sequences and the way those sequences occurred across donors. Approximately 300 gigabases of sequencing data and around 85 million unique TCR sequences made up an early release that covered around 640 HLA-typed donors. An earlier analysis of several hundred of the donors applied high-throughput TCR beta sequencing to assess whether each TCR beta V gene segment acted as functional or pseudogenic. To predict cytomegalovirus infection status, the study combined high-throughput TCR immunosequencing, statistical association of individual TCRs with disease status, and machine learning. The study aimed to test whether cataloging public T cell receptors could reveal signatures of past pathogen exposure. All discovery cohort repertoires had been generated using a single sequencing platform. General conclusions and limits of the study: Across donors, most TCR sequences were observed very rarely, whereas some public TCRs were present in many individuals. Because HLA typing was unavailable for some donors at each locus, only the typed subset was used in association tests. A total of 164 TCR beta chains were listed by the study as associated with cytomegalovirus. In vitro tests confirmed that a few of the cytomegalovirus-associated TCR beta chains recognize cytomegalovirus antigens. This cohort had only TCR beta chains sequenced, and the lack of alpha or paired-chain data limited which features could be detected. According to a later analysis, TCR association rates differed among HLA loci, with DRB1 alleles showing the most associated TCRs and HLA-C alleles showing the fewest. Roughly uniform sequencing depth across donors was assumed in presence/absence analyses, although this assumption may not hold. An association between a missense DCLRE1C variant and V-gene and J-gene trimming of TCR beta chains was found in a later genetic analysis and replicated in an independent cohort. The authors suggested that the approach could potentially be extended to other disease states and immunological phenotypes. When HLA alleles, especially DR and DQ, strongly co-occurred, TCR associations were difficult to assign to individual alleles. A further reported finding was that TCR beta sequences accurately predicted the HLA-A and HLA-B alleles for most subjects in the first cohort. A later analysis found that HLA-associated TCR beta chains were more clonally expanded and had lower generation probabilities than equally common non-associated chains. Correlated functional status among segregating V segments might be attributable to linkage disequilibrium, but an unknown experimental factor could not be ruled out. Compared with the roughly 670-donor mean, donors in an Asian-associated ancestry cluster had fewer N-insertions in productive TCRs, according to a later genetic analysis. In a later analysis, most CMV-associated TCR beta chains were found to appear HLA-restricted, with HLA associations seemingly driven largely by CMV exposure. Broadly in line with IMGT annotations, most TCR beta V segments showed up in productive rearrangements about 87% or about 30% of the time in an earlier analysis of some 590 of the donors. A later analysis associated 15,000 to 20,000 TCR beta sequences with specific HLA alleles at a false discovery rate of 0.05. The classifier was reported to diagnose cytomegalovirus status with high specificity and sensitivity in both the original cohort and the validation cohort. Because counts were too low, about 18 rarely observed V segments, including chromosome 9 orphons, were excluded from the earlier analysis of a few hundred of the donors. Some IMGT-functional V segments, including TRBV6-2 and TRBV6-3, could not be distinguished by the 87-base-pair reads and were therefore excluded. CMV serostatus was the only immune exposure information available for the cohort. A cluster of highly shared sequence variants was judged likely to represent a technical artifact of the sequencing pipeline. Several of the top co-occurrence clusters appeared to be linked to parvovirus B19, influenza, CMV and Epstein-Barr virus, according to a later analysis.

As concerns this clone: What this receptor recognizes is not known. It has no much larger one-base neighbor in the sample; base qualities were not kept.

Library prep was done by the immunoSEQ multiplex PCR assay. The multiplex PCR relied on a mix of 60 forward primers for TCR Vbeta segments and 13 reverse primers for TCR Jbeta segments. A multiplex PCR assay on genomic DNA amplified the CDR3 region of rearranged TCR beta genes. Amplified TCR beta libraries were sequenced as 87-base-pair reads on the Illumina HiSeq System. Concerning the study's data processing: In a later analysis, 80 million or so unique TCR beta chains were counted across the roughly 670 repertoires, and around 10 million of these chains were shared by at least two donors. Raw reads were error-corrected and collapsed into unique sequences with a nearest-neighbor algorithm that merged closely related sequences to remove PCR and sequencing errors. CDR3 sequences were aligned to IMGT reference sequences to assign V, D and J gene segments. For a sequence to be retained, a match of at least six nucleotides to both a V gene segment and a J gene segment was required. Rearrangements were classified as productive when the CDR3 lacked stop codons and remained in frame with V and J, and all other rearrangements were classified as non-productive. CDR3 was defined according to IMGT convention as the region running from the second conserved V-encoded cysteine to the conserved J-encoded phenylalanine. The earlier analysis of 550 to 650 of the donors excluded any sequence lacking an unambiguous match to a single V gene segment. In an earlier analysis of roughly 600 of the donors, a V segment was called functional when productive rearrangements were above 56.7%, and segregating when the standard deviation between donors exceeded 5%. A statistical classification framework was built to diagnose cytomegalovirus status from the catalog of TCR beta chain sequences. A later analysis assigned V and J genes by comparing TCR nucleotide sequences with IMGT/GENE-DB human TR gene sequences. A later analysis assigned CDR3 sequences and most-parsimonious VDJ recombination scenarios with the TCRdist pipeline. In a later analysis, each TCR beta chain was defined by its CDR3 amino acid sequence together with its V-gene family, and reads without a unique V-gene family were excluded. As a way to deal with suspected cross-contamination and a sequencing artifact, a later analysis dropped over 550 nucleotide sequences that were highly shared and had low generation probability. In a later analysis, a clonal expansion index was calculated for each public chain from normalized within-repertoire ranks of inferred template counts. Generation probabilities in a later analysis came from a VDJ recombination model fitted to out-of-frame rearrangements, and those results were checked against IGoR. In a later analysis, TCR-TCR, TCR-HLA and TCR-CMV co-occurrence was scored with hypergeometric tests, and a repertoire-size bias correction was applied to TCR pairs. To estimate false discovery rates, a later analysis permuted the HLA or CMV assignments 20 times. In a later analysis, co-occurring TCRs were grouped using DBSCAN, with TCRdist sequence similarity added in when clustering inside HLA-allele-positive subsets. Repertoires with fewer than 30,000 or more than 120,000 public chains, plus five repertoires with anomalous nucleotide sharing, were excluded from co-occurrence clustering. In TCRdb, the immuneACCESS table is reduced to in-frame sequences with V and J assigned. These tables do not hold every clone; where another copy was compared, an unresolved V gene accounts for under half, and the others remain unexplained. V and J calls and clone size follow that table, whereas D and trimming were derived from the DNA. For this sample the table gives 110,000 or so clones, of which 73% were detected only once. Clones ranked in the top ten supply approximately 8.4% of the sample.

According to the germline V gene (reference sequence), CDR1 reads LNHNV and CDR2 reads YYDKDF. The CDR3 holds 16 amino acids from the cysteine to the phenylalanine. Here the CDR3 DNA is all that survives: 48 bases in frame from base 1. Deletion took 1 base off V and 2 bases off J, with a span of 14 bases between the germline ends. The cohort comprised fewer than 750 healthy bone marrow donors. All cohort members were sampled while nominally healthy, although unrecorded immune exposures were likely present. The donor tested CMV seronegative and was one of the 352 seronegative cohort members. Each donor provided a peripheral blood sample, and peripheral blood mononuclear cells were used for TCR beta sequencing. The Qiagen DNeasy Blood Extraction Kit was used to extract genomic DNA from the blood cell samples.

The specimen sequenced was PBMCs. This TCR derives from a man in his forties in good health and CMV-seronegative. This receptor chain uses TRBV15 and TRBJ1-2; no D gene can be assigned with confidence. The CDR3 reads as follows: CATSRAARGRNYGYTF. The sequenced DNA is TGTGCCACCAGCAGAGCTGCCCGTGGCAGGAACTATGGCTACACCTTC.